The 25 T cell receptor beta chains below were found in one sample sequenced in a study of blood T cell repertoires in COVID-19. Generated by immunoSEQ multiplex PCR, the TCRdb table keeps only in-frame clones and is missing some. The table records roughly 220,000 clones, 70% to 85% of them present only once. Sequences were obtained from PBMCs or T cells enriched from blood (not recorded which). The source of these receptors is a man aged 35 to 55 who had recovered from COVID-19.

The chain carries TRBV27 and TRBJ1-2; the match to TRBD1 covers 10 bases. The germline gives CDR1 MNHEY, CDR2 SMNVEV (reference sequence). The CDR3 has 14 amino acids. V lost 3 bases to trimming and J lost 7 bases; unmatched junction nucleotides: 5. CDR3 residues: CASSFRTGGLGYTF. In DNA form, the CDR3 reads TGTGCCAGCAGTTTCCGGACAGGGGGTCTTGGCTACACCTTC.

V and J are TRBV9 and TRBJ2-3; no clear D gene. Germline CDR1 is SGDLS and CDR2 is YYNGEE. The CDR3 length is 16 residues. The germline V and J ends were trimmed by 4 bases and 0 bases, with 15 bases remaining between them. As DNA, the CDR3 is TGTGCCAGCAGCCCCCGGCCGGCTAGTAGCACAGATACGCAGTATTTT. Translation gives CASSPRPASSTDTQYF.

This clone was observed at least ten times. The chain carries TRBV15 and TRBJ2-2; 14 bases map to TRBD2. The CDR3 spans 17 residues. CDR1 LNHNV and CDR2 YYDKDF come from the germline V gene (reference sequence). The ends lost 4 bases at V and 6 bases at J; junction bases unmatched: 7. CDR3 bases: TGTGCCACCAGCAAGGGACTAGCGGGAGAAAGTGCCGGGGAGCTGTTTTTT. Its translation is CATSKGLAGESAGELFF.

This clone was observed once. The gene calls are TRBV28 and TRBJ2-3; D call uncertain. Germline V gene lookup returns CDR1 MDHEN and CDR2 SYDVKM. The CDR3 totals 14 residues. Trimming stripped 5 bases from V and 0 bases from J, with 9 bases between. CDR3: CASSPFGSTDTQYF. Here the CDR3 DNA reads TGTGCCAGCAGTCCCTTCGGGAGCACAGATACGCAGTATTTT. The full variable domain, its missing parts supplied by reference TRBV28 and TRBJ2-3, is DVKVTQSSRYLVKRTGEKVFLECVQDMDHENMFWYRQDPGLGLRLIYFSYDVKMKEKGDIPEGYSVSREKKERFSLILESASTNQTSMYLCASSPFGSTDTQYFGPGTRLTVL.

This clone appeared a few times. CDR3 sequence: CASSLDLSTEAFF. The CDR3 DNA reads TGTGCCAGCAGCTTGGACCTTAGCACTGAAGCTTTCTTT. This rearrangement joins TRBV5-4 to TRBJ1-1; D call uncertain. Trimming removed 0 bases at V and 4 bases at J, with 7 bases between. The CDR3 length is 13 residues. CDR1 is SGHNT and CDR2 is YYREEE in the germline V gene (reference sequence).

The rearrangement joins TRBV4-1 to TRBJ2-7, with D perhaps TRBD2 (5 bases). The V and J ends lost 3 bases and 7 bases respectively, with 19 bases between them. This CDR3 has 15 amino acids. The germline V gene encodes CDR1 MGHRA and CDR2 YSYEKL. The CDR3 here is CASSQGNQDSGEQYF. The CDR3 bases are TGCGCCAGCAGCCAGGGGAATCAGGACTCGGGGGAGCAGTACTTC.

The chain has TRBV5-1 and TRBJ1-5, with D uncertain. In germline, CDR1 is SGHRS, CDR2 YFSETQ. The V gene lost 0 bases and the J gene lost 2 bases, with 9 bases spanning the gap. The CDR3 contains 15 residues. CDR3: CASSLGPAGNQPQHF. The CDR3 nucleotides are TGCGCCAGCAGCTTGGGCCCGGCGGGCAATCAGCCCCAGCATTTT.

As to this clone: The sample carries other DNA sequences with the same CDR3. The DNA for the CDR3 is TGTGCCAGCAGTCTACAGGGGAACTATGGCTACACCTTC. Protein product: CASSLQGNYGYTF. V and J are TRBV12-3 or TRBV12-4 and TRBJ1-2; TRBD1 aligns across 7 bases. This CDR3 has 13 residues. The V gene end was trimmed by 5 bases and the J gene end by 2 bases; junction bases not matched to a gene: 2.

The rearrangement uses TRBV29-1 and TRBJ1-2; 7 nucleotides align to TRBD1. Trimming removed 7 bases from V and 2 bases from J; junction bases left unmatched: 10. The CDR3 sequence is 14 residues long. CDR1 is SQVTM, CDR2 ANQGSEA, per germline. The CDR3 DNA is TGCAGCGCCATAAGGGACAGCGAGAACTATGGCTACACCTTC. It codes for CSAIRDSENYGYTF.

The rearrangement links TRBV5-1 to TRBJ2-3; D is perhaps TRBD2 (6 bases). From germline, CDR1 is SGHRS and CDR2 YFSETQ. The V and J ends lost 2 bases and 1 base respectively, with 14 bases between them. The CDR3 sequence is 16 residues long. DNA of the CDR3: TGCGCCAGCAGCTTTTTTGGGACTCCAGGCACAGATACGCAGTATTTT. Translation: CASSFFGTPGTDTQYF.

This rearrangement joins TRBV2 to TRBJ1-5, with 11 bases that match TRBD1. CDR1 is SNHLY, CDR2 FYNNEI, per germline. CDR3 size: 15 residues. The J segment lost 6 bases and the V segment lost 4 bases, leaving 5 bases of the junction unmatched. The CDR3 DNA reads as TGTGCCAGCAGTGTCCCGGGACAGGGGGGTCAGCCCCAGCATTTT. Protein sequence: CASSVPGQGGQPQHF.

The chain has TRBV2 and TRBJ1-5, with 9 positions matching TRBD1. V trimming: 5 bases; J trimming: 3 bases; junction bases outside the gene matches: 2. Germline loops: CDR1 SNHLY, CDR2 FYNNEI. The CDR3 loop spans 14 amino acids. The CDR3 loop is CASSRDRVNQPQHF. CDR3 coding DNA: TGTGCCAGCAGTCGGGACAGGGTCAATCAGCCCCAGCATTTT.

This clone was recorded once. This chain links TRBV5-1 with TRBJ1-1; 8 bases line up with TRBD1. Trimming at V came to 3 bases and at J to 0 bases, leaving 4 bases not matched to a gene. The CDR3 is 15 amino acids. The germline CDR1 and CDR2 sequences are SGHRS and YFSETQ. CDR3 in amino acids: CASSSTGGVNTEAFF. Here the CDR3 DNA reads TGCGCCAGCAGCTCCACAGGGGGGGTGAACACTGAAGCTTTCTTT.

V gene TRBV6-1 combines with J gene TRBJ2-3; 10 bases are a match to TRBD2. The V and J ends lost 1 base and 6 bases, in that order; junction bases with no gene match: 7. Looked up from germline, CDR1 is MNHNS and CDR2 is SASEGT. The CDR3 length is 16 residues. The CDR3 bases are TGTGCCAGCAGTGAAGGGACTAGCGGCTTAGGGGATACGCAGTATTTT. Its protein product is CASSEGTSGLGDTQYF.

The V call is TRBV7-3, the J call TRBJ1-6; the D gene is possibly TRBD1 (6 bases). CDR1 and CDR2 (germline): SGHTA, FQGTGA. The CDR3 sequence is 14 residues long. V lost 5 bases and J 7 bases, leaving 12 bases between the germline ends. The DNA for the CDR3 is TGTGCCAGCAGCCTAGGGACACGCAATTCACCCCTCCACTTT. The encoded protein is CASSLGTRNSPLHF.

This chain links TRBV24-1 with TRBJ2-2; D is perhaps TRBD1 (6 bases). V lost 3 bases and J 3 bases, leaving 16 bases between the germline ends. The CDR3 contains 17 residues. Germline-derived CDR1 and CDR2 are KGHDR and SFDVKD. CDR3 residues: CATSDSGRTAHTGELFF. The CDR3 coding sequence is TGTGCCACCAGTGATAGTGGCCGGACAGCTCACACCGGGGAGCTGTTTTTT.

The chain couples TRBV19 to TRBJ2-7; a possible D gene is TRBD2 (5 bases). CDR1 and CDR2 from the germline V gene are LNHDA and SQIVND (reference sequence). V lost 5 bases, J lost 5 bases, and 7 bases lay in between. The CDR3 has 11 amino acids. CDR3 sequence: CASSAGDEQYF. The CDR3 DNA follows: TGTGCCAGTAGTGCCGGGGACGAGCAGTACTTC.

The chain carries TRBV29-1 and TRBJ2-1, with D tentatively TRBD2 (5 bases). In germline, CDR1 is SQVTM, CDR2 ANQGSEA. Trimming removed 6 bases from V and 9 bases from J, with 12 bases in between. The CDR3 is 11 residues long. CDR3 coding DNA: TGCAGCGTGTTGGGAGCAGTTGAGCAGTTCTTC. Residues: CSVLGAVEQFF.

Written as DNA, the CDR3 is TGCAGTGCCGGGAACCAAGAGACCCAGTACTTC. Translating it yields CSAGNQETQYF. The V gene is TRBV20-1, the J gene TRBJ2-5; D perhaps matches TRBD2 (5 bases). The V and J ends lost 6 bases and 0 bases respectively, with 5 bases between them. The CDR3 is made up of 11 amino acids. CDR1 and CDR2 (germline): DFQATT, SNEGSKA (reference sequence).

The J gene is TRBJ2-4, the V gene TRBV14; D possibly corresponds to TRBD2 (5 bases). The CDR3 extends over 13 amino acids. V lost 5 bases and J lost 8, with 13 bases in between. Germline V CDR1 and CDR2: SGHDN, FVKESK. CDR3 region: CASSVARGDIQYF. The DNA for the CDR3 is TGTGCCAGCAGCGTCGCCCGGGGAGACATTCAGTACTTC. The whole variable domain, filled in from reference TRBV14 and TRBJ2-4, reads EAGVTQFPSHSVIEKGQTVTLRCDPISGHDNLYWYRRVMGKEIKFLLHFVKESKQDESGMPNNRFLAERTGGTYSTLKVQPAELEDSGVYFCASSVARGDIQYFGAGTRLSVL.

The V gene is TRBV7-9, the J gene TRBJ1-2; perhaps TRBD1 as D (6 bases). CDR3 length equals 13 residues. Germline V gives CDR1 SEHNR, CDR2 FQNEAQ (reference sequence). V was cut by 5 bases and J by 8 bases, with 15 bases left in between. Here the CDR3 reads CASSTDRSRGYTF. CDR3 nucleotides: TGTGCCAGCAGCACCGACAGGAGCAGGGGCTACACCTTC.

The chain carries TRBV28 and TRBJ2-3; TRBD1 is a possible D gene (6 bases). CDR3 length: 13 amino acids. CDR1 and CDR2 (germline): MDHEN, SYDVKM. The germline V and J ends were trimmed by 6 bases and 2 bases, with 9 bases remaining between them. CDR3 bases: TGTGCCAGCAGGGGACACTTCACAGATACGCAGTATTTT. It yields the protein CASRGHFTDTQYF.

The rearrangement uses TRBV10-3 and TRBJ1-6, with D perhaps TRBD1 (6 bases). The germline V gene has CDR1 ENHRY and CDR2 SYGVKD. V was shortened by 6 bases and J by 9 bases, with 9 bases between the two germline ends. The CDR3 covers 12 residues. The CDR3 loop is CAISEGGSPLHF. CDR3 DNA sequence: TGTGCCATCAGCGAAGGGGGTTCACCCCTCCACTTT.

The V and J genes are TRBV9 and TRBJ2-1, with D possibly being TRBD1 (6 bases). The length of the CDR3 is 17 residues. CDR1 is SGDLS, CDR2 YYNGEE, per germline. With 0 bases removed from V and 7 bases from J, the gap between germline ends came to 20 bases. The CDR3 spells CASSVELWGRKGNEQFF. The CDR3 DNA is TGTGCCAGCAGCGTAGAGCTGTGGGGGCGCAAGGGGAATGAGCAGTTCTTC.

This clone was detected a few times. The chain couples TRBV4-3 to TRBJ1-1; the match to TRBD1 covers 11 bases. V trimming: 4 bases; J trimming: 7 bases; junction bases outside the gene matches: 5. From germline, CDR1 is LGHNA and CDR2 YSLEER. This CDR3 contains 14 residues. The CDR3 DNA is TGCGCCAGCAGCCCGGACAGGGGGCTGATTGAAGCTTTCTTT. Protein product: CASSPDRGLIEAFF.